The 25 T cell receptor beta chains reported below all come from one sample, sequenced in a study of shared clonotypes between healthy human individuals. This table comes from immunoSEQ multiplex PCR, and its TCRdb copy is limited to in-frame clones, with some not included. The sample carries 1.5 million to 2.5 million clones, roughly 95% recorded once. Naive CD8 cells comprised CD45RO-negative, CCR7-positively selected cells, excluding terminally differentiated effector memory CD45RA+ cells. The sequencing sample was made of naive CD8+ T cells sorted from blood. These receptors originate from a man aged 18 to 30 in good health.

V is TRBV4-1 and J is TRBJ2-5; D gene uncertain. CDR3 length equals 14 residues. Trimming stripped 0 bases from V and 3 bases from J, with 8 bases between. Germline CDR1 reads MGHRA; CDR2 reads YSYEKL. In DNA form, the CDR3 reads TGCGCCAGCAGCCAAGATATACGGGAAGAGACCCAGTACTTC. Residues: CASSQDIREETQYF.

The genes are TRBV7-9 and TRBJ1-4; D is ambiguous. From germline, CDR1 is SEHNR and CDR2 FQNEAQ (reference sequence). V was pared by 6 bases and J by 8 bases, with 16 bases between. The CDR3 has 14 amino acids. CDR3 loop: CASRAGPAGEKLFF. CDR3 in DNA: TGTGCCAGCAGGGCGGGCCCGGCGGGAGAAAAACTGTTTTTT.

This clone was picked up a small number of times. The J gene is TRBJ1-6, the V gene TRBV5-1; D is perhaps TRBD1 (5 bases). Between the trimmed V and J ends, which lost 0 bases and 7 bases, there was a span of 17 bases. There are 17 residues in the CDR3. Germline V gene data show CDR1 as SGHRS and CDR2 as YFSETQ. The CDR3 nucleotides read TGCGCCAGCAGCTTGGCCGGGGGACCCGGGCCGAATTCACCCCTCCACTTT. Amino acid sequence: CASSLAGGPGPNSPLHF.

Only one count was recorded for this clone. The chain combines TRBV7-9 with TRBJ1-2, with 9 bases identical to TRBD1. The trim removed 1 base at V and 3 bases at J, leaving 9 bases unmatched. This CDR3 spans 17 amino acids. Germline V gives CDR1 SEHNR, CDR2 FQNEAQ (reference sequence). The CDR3 region has the DNA TGTGCCAGCAGCTTAGAGCCCGGGACAGGGATAGACTATGGCTACACCTTC. It specifies CASSLEPGTGIDYGYTF. Supplemented by reference TRBV7-9 and TRBJ1-2, the full variable domain reads DTGVSQNPRHKITKRGQNVTFRCDPISEHNRLYWYRQTLGQGPEFLTYFQNEAQLEKSRLLSDRFSAERPKGSFSTLEIQRTEQGDSAMYLCASSLEPGTGIDYGYTFGSGTRLTVV.

In regard to this clone: This CDR3 is also generated by other DNA sequences in the sample. The V gene is TRBV9, the J gene TRBJ2-1; no clear D. Germline V CDR1 and CDR2: SGDLS, YYNGEE. This CDR3 region has 13 residues. Trimming cost V 2 bases and J 1 base, with 4 bases left between them. CDR3 sequence reads: CASSVGSYNEQFF. DNA for the CDR3: TGTGCCAGCAGCGTTGGTTCCTACAATGAGCAGTTCTTC.

The rearrangement links TRBV28 to TRBJ1-5, with D possibly matching TRBD1 (6 bases). This CDR3 is built from 15 residues. The germline V gene has CDR1 MDHEN and CDR2 SYDVKM. Between the trimmed V and J ends, which lost 1 base and 1 base, there was a span of 8 bases. The CDR3 reads CASSLFQGSNQPQHF. In DNA form, the CDR3 reads TGTGCCAGCAGTTTATTTCAGGGGAGCAATCAGCCCCAGCATTTT.

With respect to this clone: The sample holds other DNA sequences that translate to the same CDR3. The genes are TRBV30 and TRBJ2-2; weak D call: TRBD1 (6 bases). This CDR3 has 13 amino acids. V lost 0 bases to trimming and J lost 5 bases, with 7 bases between them. Germline V gives CDR1 GTSNPN, CDR2 SVGIG (reference sequence). CDR3 bases: TGTGCCTGGAGTGTAGGGGGTACCGGGGAGCTGTTTTTT. It encodes CAWSVGGTGELFF.

The CDR3 bases are TGTGCCAGCAGCTTTTTAGCGGGAGCGGCCTACAATGAGCAGTTCTTC. Translation gives CASSFLAGAAYNEQFF. The chain employs TRBV7-9 and TRBJ2-1; 9 nucleotides agree with TRBD2. Trimming at V came to 3 bases and at J to 2 bases, leaving 5 bases not matched to a gene. CDR3 length equals 16 residues. Germline lookup yields CDR1 SEHNR and CDR2 FQNEAQ (reference sequence).

As to this clone: In the same sample, other DNA sequences code for this CDR3. This chain uses TRBV27 with TRBJ1-5; D is uncertain. Germline CDR1 MNHEY, CDR2 SMNVEV (reference sequence). The CDR3 totals 14 residues. Trimming removed 2 bases at V and 2 bases at J, with 7 bases between. The CDR3 loop reads CASSLIGGNQPQHF. DNA for the CDR3: TGTGCCAGCAGTTTAATAGGAGGCAATCAGCCCCAGCATTTT.

The rearrangement links TRBV19 to TRBJ2-5; D is unclear. Germline CDR1 reads LNHDA; CDR2 reads SQIVND (reference sequence). Between the trimmed V and J ends, which lost 6 bases and 4 bases, there was a span of 15 bases. The CDR3 runs to 14 residues. The CDR3 sequence is CASSRIGGGETQYF. CDR3 DNA: TGTGCCAGTAGCAGAATCGGTGGCGGAGAGACCCAGTACTTC.

The rearrangement joins TRBV7-9 to TRBJ2-3; 8 bases fit TRBD2. The CDR3 is made up of 15 amino acids. V lost 8 bases, J lost 2 bases, and 9 bases stayed unmatched. CDR1 and CDR2 from the germline V gene are SEHNR and FQNEAQ (reference sequence). The CDR3 DNA reads as TGTGCCAGCTCCGGGGGGGAATTCTCCACAGATACGCAGTATTTT. This translates into CASSGGEFSTDTQYF.

This chain uses TRBV27 with TRBJ1-1; D call uncertain. The V end was cut by 4 bases, the J end by 4 bases, with 7 bases between. CDR1 MNHEY and CDR2 SMNVEV come from the germline V gene (reference sequence). The CDR3 runs 12 residues. For the CDR3, the DNA is TGTGCCAGCAGTTCGTTAGGCACTGAAGCTTTCTTT. This sequence encodes CASSSLGTEAFF.

The chain links TRBV10-1 to TRBJ2-3; unclear D gene. Trimming stripped 3 bases from V and 6 bases from J, with 22 bases between. There are 17 residues in the CDR3. From germline, CDR1 is WNHNN and CDR2 SYGVQD (reference sequence). The CDR3 loop reads CASSEYPTGGALDTQYF. CDR3 nucleotides: TGCGCCAGCAGTGAATACCCTACGGGTGGAGCTTTGGATACGCAGTATTTT.

This clone was recorded only once. The chain uses TRBV27 and TRBJ1-6, with 7 nucleotides matching TRBD1. Germline CDR1 is MNHEY and CDR2 is SMNVEV (reference sequence). CDR3 length: 14 amino acids. V gave up 2 bases and J gave up 10 bases; unmatched junction bases: 5. The CDR3 sequence is CASSLEGAGSPLHF. The CDR3 DNA reads as TGTGCCAGCAGTTTAGAGGGGGCTGGGTCACCCCTCCACTTT.

The genes are TRBV6-5 and TRBJ2-1, with 9 bases aligning to TRBD2. With V trimmed by 0 bases and J by 9 bases, 3 bases remained unmatched. The CDR3 covers 14 residues. Germline lookup yields CDR1 MNHEY and CDR2 SVGAGI. The CDR3 DNA follows: TGTGCCAGCAGTTACTCGCTAGCGGGGCCTGAGCAGTTCTTC. Translated, it gives CASSYSLAGPEQFF.

This clone has just one count. V gene TRBV28 combines with J gene TRBJ2-2, with a weak D call TRBD1 (6 bases). The germline V and J ends were trimmed by 4 bases and 4 bases, with 10 bases remaining between them. Germline V CDR1 and CDR2: MDHEN, SYDVKM. The CDR3 runs 14 residues. CDR3 DNA: TGTGCCAGCAGTTGGACAGAGTTCACCGGGGAGCTGTTTTTT. Amino acid sequence: CASSWTEFTGELFF. Full variable domain (missing parts from reference TRBV28 and TRBJ2-2): DVKVTQSSRYLVKRTGEKVFLECVQDMDHENMFWYRQDPGLGLRLIYFSYDVKMKEKGDIPEGYSVSREKKERFSLILESASTNQTSMYLCASSWTEFTGELFFGEGSRLTVL.

The genes are TRBV19 and TRBJ2-7; D assignment may be TRBD1 or TRBD2 (5 bases each). CDR1 and CDR2 (germline): LNHDA, SQIVND (reference sequence). V lost 6 bases and J lost 2, with 14 bases in between. The CDR3 length is 14 residues. The CDR3 loop is CASSLDGATYEQYF. The CDR3 coding sequence is TGTGCCAGTAGCTTGGACGGGGCCACCTACGAGCAGTACTTC. Together with reference TRBV19 and TRBJ2-7, the CDR3 gives the full variable domain: DGGITQSPKYLFRKEGQNVTLSCEQNLNHDAMYWYRQDPGQGLRLIYYSQIVNDFQKGDIAEGYSVSREKKESFPLTVTSAQKNPTAFYLCASSLDGATYEQYFGPGTRLTVT.

For the CDR3, the DNA is TGTGCCAGTAGTCCTACAGGGGACGCGCAGTACTTC. It yields the protein CASSPTGDAQYF. The chain recombines TRBV19 with TRBJ2-7; 7 bases fit TRBD1. V lost 5 bases and J lost 9; bases outside the gene matches: 7. This CDR3 region has 12 residues. Per germline, CDR1 LNHDA and CDR2 SQIVND (reference sequence).

This chain uses TRBV6-1 with TRBJ2-3; no reliable D call. The ends were cut back, 8 bases at V and 0 bases at J, with 15 bases in the middle. The CDR3 sequence is 15 residues long. Looked up from germline, CDR1 is MNHNS and CDR2 is SASEGT. This CDR3 is CASLPVGLSTDTQYF. CDR3 DNA: TGTGCCAGCTTACCGGTGGGCTTAAGCACAGATACGCAGTATTTT.

The chain combines TRBV9 with TRBJ1-1; D might be TRBD1 (5 bases). This CDR3 is 13 amino acids long. V lost 4 bases to trimming and J lost 7 bases, with 14 bases between them. Germline-derived CDR1 and CDR2 are SGDLS and YYNGEE. The CDR3, as DNA: TGTGCCAGCAGCCCCTTTGGGGGGATTGAAGCTTTCTTT. Protein product: CASSPFGGIEAFF. Based on the CDR3 plus reference TRBV9 and TRBJ1-1, the full variable domain is DSGVTQTPKHLITATGQRVTLRCSPRSGDLSVYWYQQSLDQGLQFLIQYYNGEERAKGNILERFSAQQFPDLHSELNLSSLELGDSALYFCASSPFGGIEAFFGQGTRLTVV.

The rearrangement links TRBV5-1 to TRBJ1-1; D perhaps matches TRBD1 (5 bases). CDR1 is SGHRS, CDR2 YFSETQ, per germline. V was cut by 0 bases and J by 5 bases, with 8 bases left in between. CDR3 size: 13 residues. CDR3 coding DNA: TGCGCCAGCAGCTTGGAGCAGGGTACTGAAGCTTTCTTT. This gives the protein CASSLEQGTEAFF.

The CDR3 bases are TGTGCCTGCAGACAGGGGGCCCTCACCGGGGAGCTGTTTTTT. This encodes CACRQGALTGELFF. The J gene is TRBJ2-2, the V gene TRBV19; 10 bases match TRBD1. V dropped 11 bases and J dropped 4; count of bases not matched to a gene: 7. The CDR3 consists of 14 residues. Germline CDR1 reads LNHDA; CDR2 reads SQIVND (reference sequence). Full variable domain (remainder filled in from reference TRBV19 and TRBJ2-2): DGGITQSPKYLFRKEGQNVTLSCEQNLNHDAMYWYRQDPGQGLRLIYYSQIVNDFQKGDIAEGYSVSREKKESFPLTVTSAQKNPTAFYLCACRQGALTGELFFGEGSRLTVL.

The chain uses TRBV10-3 and TRBJ1-5; D is possibly TRBD1 (6 bases). Germline values: CDR1 ENHRY, CDR2 SYGVKD. This CDR3 spans 14 amino acids. The V end was cut by 6 bases, the J end by 5 bases, with 14 bases between. CDR3 DNA: TGTGCCATCAGCCCAGGGGTCAGGGATCAGCCCCAGCATTTT. This sequence encodes CAISPGVRDQPQHF.

This rearrangement joins TRBV6-5 to TRBJ1-6; D call uncertain. Trimming stripped 8 bases from V and 13 bases from J, with 12 bases between. Looked up from germline, CDR1 is MNHEY and CDR2 is SVGAGI. This CDR3 comprises 11 residues. CDR3 amino acids: CASGPSWPLHF. As DNA, the CDR3 is TGTGCCAGCGGCCCGAGTTGGCCCCTCCACTTT.

The V call is TRBV27, the J call TRBJ2-7; 7 bases line up with TRBD1. Trimming removed 0 bases from V and 0 bases from J; junction bases left unmatched: 14. The length of the CDR3 is 19 residues. Germline CDR1 MNHEY, CDR2 SMNVEV (reference sequence). CDR3 in DNA: TGTGCCAGCAGTTTATCGATAACATTGGGGACAGCTTTCTCCTACGAGCAGTACTTC. This gives the protein CASSLSITLGTAFSYEQYF.